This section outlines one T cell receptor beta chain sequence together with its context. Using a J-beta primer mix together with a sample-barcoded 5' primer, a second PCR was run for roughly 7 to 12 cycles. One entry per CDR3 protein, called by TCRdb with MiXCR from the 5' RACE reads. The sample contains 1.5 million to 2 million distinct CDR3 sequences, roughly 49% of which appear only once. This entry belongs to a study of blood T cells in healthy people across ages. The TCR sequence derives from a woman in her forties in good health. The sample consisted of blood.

The DNA of the CDR3 is TGCAGCGTTGCGGGACAGGAAGCCAATGAGCAGTTCTTC. Translation gives CSVAGQEANEQFF. This rearrangement joins TRBV29-1 to TRBJ2-1, with 8 bases that match TRBD1. The V segment lost 4 bases and the J segment 6 bases; nucleotides outside the gene matches: 5. The CDR3 is made up of 13 amino acids. CDR1 and CDR2 from the germline V gene are SQVTM and ANQGSEA.